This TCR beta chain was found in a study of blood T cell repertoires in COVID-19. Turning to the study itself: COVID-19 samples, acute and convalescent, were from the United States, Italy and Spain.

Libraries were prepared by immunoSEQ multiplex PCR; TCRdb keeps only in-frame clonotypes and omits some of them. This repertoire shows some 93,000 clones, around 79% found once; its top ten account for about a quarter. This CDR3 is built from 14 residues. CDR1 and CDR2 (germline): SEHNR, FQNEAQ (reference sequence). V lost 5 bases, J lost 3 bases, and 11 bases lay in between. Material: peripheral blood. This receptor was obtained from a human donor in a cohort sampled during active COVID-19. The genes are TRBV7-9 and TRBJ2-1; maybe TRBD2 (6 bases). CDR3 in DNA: TGTGCCAGCAGCCTGACTAGTCTCTACAATGAGCAGTTCTTC. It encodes CASSLTSLYNEQFF.